The clone carrying this T cell receptor (beta chain) was seen a few times. These data originate in a study of cytomegalovirus exposure and HLA in healthy donors. V was cut by 0 bases and J by 7 bases, with 15 bases left in between. The length of the CDR3 is 15 residues. Per germline, CDR1 LGHNA and CDR2 YNFKEQ. The method was immunoSEQ multiplex PCR; TCRdb's version includes in-frame clones alone and lacks a portion of them. The repertoire holds over 200,000 clones, with about 90% as singletons. The sequencing input was PBMCs. This chain joins TRBV4-2 and TRBJ1-2; D is unclear. This receptor was identified in a woman aged 18-29 years in good health and CMV-seronegative. CDR3 bases: TGTGCCAGCAGCCAAGATCAGCAGGTCGGAAGTGGCTACACCTTC. Protein product: CASSQDQQVGSGYTF.